This TCR beta chain stems from a study of T cell responses to AZD1222 COVID-19 vaccine. On the study more broadly: Second doses that came at about 4 or about 12 weeks were put together.

With regard to this clone: Its antigen is unidentified.

This CDR3 contains 14 residues. V shed 1 base and J 9 bases; nucleotides not matched to a gene: 0. Germline values: CDR1 MNHNS, CDR2 SASEGT. Findings of the study overall: Clonal diversity was possibly underestimated; the donors were predominantly white British and more often female. Baseline serostatus was positive in only a handful of AZD1222 recipients.

TCRdb keeps only in-frame clones here, not all; method: immunoSEQ multiplex PCR. This table has some 130,000 clones, about 87% appearing once. The sample consisted of peripheral blood, taken on day 0 of AZD1222 vaccination. The V gene is TRBV6-1, the J gene TRBJ1-6; 10 bases align to TRBD1. This sequence was found in an adult in good health. CDR3 in DNA: TGTGCCAGCAGTGAAGGGACAGGGGGTTCACCCCTCCACTTT. Encoded protein: CASSEGTGGSPLHF.